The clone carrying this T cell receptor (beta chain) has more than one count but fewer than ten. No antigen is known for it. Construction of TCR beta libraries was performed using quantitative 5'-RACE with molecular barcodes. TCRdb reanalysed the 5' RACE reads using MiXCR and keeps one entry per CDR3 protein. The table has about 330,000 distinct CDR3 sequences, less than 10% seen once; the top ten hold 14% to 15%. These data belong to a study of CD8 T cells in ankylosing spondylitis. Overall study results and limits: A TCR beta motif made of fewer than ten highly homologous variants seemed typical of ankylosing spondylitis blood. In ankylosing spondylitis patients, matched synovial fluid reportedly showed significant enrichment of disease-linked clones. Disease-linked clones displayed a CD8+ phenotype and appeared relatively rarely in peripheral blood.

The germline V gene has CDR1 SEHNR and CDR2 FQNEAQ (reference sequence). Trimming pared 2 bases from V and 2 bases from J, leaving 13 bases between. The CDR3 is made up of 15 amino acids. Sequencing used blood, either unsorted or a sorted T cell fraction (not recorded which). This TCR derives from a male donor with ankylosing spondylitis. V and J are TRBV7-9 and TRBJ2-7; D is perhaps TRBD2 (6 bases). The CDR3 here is CASSLFGGKTYEQYF. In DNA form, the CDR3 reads TGTGCCAGCAGCTTATTTGGAGGGAAGACCTACGAGCAGTACTTC.